This T cell receptor beta chain originates from a study of human versus mouse CDR3 diversity and MHC coevolution. About the study: immunoSEQ was reported to reach one in 200,000 T cells sensitivity.

In its sample, this clone was seen once. What it recognizes is unknown. Naive CD4 T cells were sorted as CD45RO-negative, CD62L-positive. Overall study results and limits: Humans had the largest estimated TCR beta repertoire, 1.5 million to 2 million clonotypes.

Trimming took 1 base from V and 1 from J, leaving 10 bases between them. Germline V gives CDR1 SGHAT, CDR2 FQNNGV. The CDR3 sequence is 15 residues long. Using immunoSEQ multiplex PCR, the repertoire was profiled, and TCRdb retains in-frame clones only, with some absent. The table includes about 77,000 clones, 85% to 95% detected once. This sequence was found in a person aged 30-69 years in good health. The genes are TRBV11-2 and TRBJ1-1; D not certain. Input material: naive CD4+ T cells from blood. Subset given: CD45RO-negative CD62L-positive naive CD4 T cells. CDR3 DNA: TGTGCCAGCAGCTTAGGTCTCGAGTGGAACACTGAAGCTTTCTTT. Translating it yields CASSLGLEWNTEAFF.